Below, 12 T cell receptor beta chains from the same sample are listed, as sequenced in a study of T-cell reconstitution after alpha-beta-depleted transplantation in children. A library of TCRbeta sequences, prepared with unique molecular identifiers, was generated. One entry per CDR3 protein results from TCRdb running MiXCR on the PCR reads. The sample lists almost 600,000 distinct CDR3 sequences; about a quarter were seen once. Sequenced material: PBMCs, taken before TCRalphabeta/CD19-depleted stem cell transplant. The receptors were sampled from a boy in the first two years of life with Wiskott-Aldrich syndrome, due to receive a stem cell transplant.

The J gene is TRBJ1-2, the V gene TRBV20-1; 7 bases fit TRBD1. V lost 5 bases to trimming and J lost 4 bases; unmatched junction nucleotides: 10. The CDR3 has 14 amino acids. Germline V gene sequence: CDR1 DFQATT, CDR2 SNEGSKA (reference sequence). The DNA of the CDR3 is TGCAGTGCTTCCCGGGACAGAGAAACCTATGGCTACACCTTC. Encoded protein: CSASRDRETYGYTF.

This sequence joins TRBV29-1 and TRBJ2-1; D is tentatively TRBD1 or TRBD2 (5 bases each). Trimming took off 5 bases at V and 2 bases at J, with 10 bases between the two ends. Germline values: CDR1 SQVTM, CDR2 ANQGSEA. The CDR3 extends over 13 amino acids. The CDR3: CSVKWDPYNEQFF. Written as DNA, the CDR3 is TGCAGCGTTAAATGGGACCCCTACAATGAGCAGTTCTTC.

The chain joins TRBV5-1 to TRBJ2-2; 7 nucleotides line up with TRBD2. Germline CDR1 and CDR2: SGHRS and YFSETQ. The CDR3 extends over 15 amino acids. Losses at the gene ends were 0 bases for V and 7 bases for J; bases not matched to a gene: 6. For the CDR3, the DNA is TGCGCCAGCAGCTTGGCCAGCGGGATTATCGGGGAGCTGTTTTTT. The encoded protein is CASSLASGIIGELFF.

This sequence joins TRBV12-3 or TRBV12-4 and TRBJ2-1; 11 bases agree with TRBD2. The CDR3 loop spans 14 amino acids. Trimming removed 6 bases from V and 9 bases from J; junction bases left unmatched: 7. The CDR3: CASSLTGLAVEQFF. CDR3 in DNA: TGTGCCAGCAGCCTGACGGGACTAGCGGTTGAGCAGTTCTTC.

The gene calls are TRBV6-1 and TRBJ2-1, with 8 positions matching TRBD1. CDR1 and CDR2 from the germline V gene are MNHNS and SASEGT. V trimming: 4 bases; J trimming: 0 bases; junction bases outside the gene matches: 14. There are 19 residues in the CDR3. This CDR3 is CASSVDRVGIRISYNEQFF. CDR3 nucleotides: TGTGCCAGCAGTGTGGACAGGGTAGGGATTCGAATCTCCTACAATGAGCAGTTCTTC.

This clonotype was observed a handful of times. This chain links TRBV30 with TRBJ2-1, with no clear D. Trimming pared 5 bases from V and 2 bases from J, leaving 19 bases between. CDR1 is GTSNPN and CDR2 is SVGIG in the germline V gene (reference sequence). The CDR3 has 16 amino acids. The CDR3 loop reads CAWFKIRLDAYNEQFF. Here the CDR3 DNA reads TGTGCCTGGTTTAAAATAAGGCTCGACGCCTACAATGAGCAGTTCTTC.

This clonotype was counted between two and nine times. The rearrangement uses TRBV7-8 and TRBJ2-1; D might be TRBD2 (6 bases). Germline CDR1 SGHVS, CDR2 FQNEAQ. The CDR3 sequence is 13 residues long. Between the trimmed V and J ends, which lost 1 base and 15 bases, there was a span of 16 bases. CDR3 loop: CASSLDPGTARFF. The CDR3 DNA reads as TGTGCCAGCAGCTTAGACCCCGGGACTGCCCGGTTCTTC.

This clonotype appeared many times. J is TRBJ2-7 and V is TRBV3-1; 10 positions agree with TRBD1. CDR1 and CDR2 from the germline V gene are LGHDT and YNNKEL (reference sequence). CDR3 length: 14 residues. Trimming took 6 bases from V and 4 from J; bases not matched to a gene: 6. Here the CDR3 DNA reads TGTGCCAGCAGTCCGGGACAGGGGATATACGAGCAGTACTTC. Its protein is CASSPGQGIYEQYF.

This clonotype has a handful of counts. J is TRBJ2-5 and V is TRBV29-1; D possibly corresponds to TRBD2 (5 bases). Trimming took off 3 bases at V and 1 base at J, with 12 bases between the two ends. The germline V gene encodes CDR1 SQVTM and CDR2 ANQGSEA. CDR3 length: 14 amino acids. This CDR3 is CSVDRRLSQETQYF. Here the CDR3 DNA reads TGCAGCGTTGACAGGAGACTATCCCAAGAGACCCAGTACTTC.

The chain uses TRBV12-3 or TRBV12-4 and TRBJ1-4; possible D gene TRBD1, 5 bases. V was shortened by 6 bases and J by 7 bases, with 18 bases between the two germline ends. There are 15 residues in the CDR3. The CDR3 DNA is TGTGCCAGCAGCCTGAGGCAGGGCCAGGGTGAAAAACTGTTTTTT. Its protein is CASSLRQGQGEKLFF.

This clonotype was seen a handful of times. The rearrangement joins TRBV7-2 to TRBJ1-5; D unclear. This CDR3 has 12 amino acids. Germline V gives CDR1 SGHTA, CDR2 FQGNSA. V lost 4 bases to trimming and J lost 9 bases, with 10 bases between them. The CDR3 loop reads CASSSPMGPQHF. The CDR3, as DNA: TGTGCCAGCAGCTCGCCCATGGGGCCCCAGCATTTT.

There are a few counts of this clonotype. The rearrangement links TRBV4-1 to TRBJ1-3; a possible D gene is TRBD1 (6 bases). This CDR3 contains 19 residues. V lost 1 base and J 0 bases, leaving 19 bases between the germline ends. Germline CDR1 and CDR2: MGHRA and YSYEKL. In DNA, the CDR3 is TGCGCCAGCAGCCAAGTAAAATGGGACACGTACAACTCTGGAAACACCATATATTTT. This codes for CASSQVKWDTYNSGNTIYF.